The 31 T cell receptor beta chains given below trace back to one sample, sequenced in a study of control samples from healthy donors and cancer patients. The table came from immunoSEQ multiplex PCR; TCRdb's copy has only in-frame clones and leaves some out. The table includes 89,000 or so clones, around 87% detected once. Sequencing was done on a sample of blood. The receptors shown here come from a man between 50 and 59 years old in good health.

The chain links TRBV18 to TRBJ1-3; D is ambiguous. The length of the CDR3 is 15 residues. Trimming shortened V by 3 bases and J by 2 bases, and 11 bases separated the two germline ends. Germline V CDR1 and CDR2: KGHSH, LQKENI. CDR3 DNA: TGTGCCAGCTCACCCGGACCCGGGGCTGGAAACACCATATATTTT. It encodes CASSPGPGAGNTIYF.

This clone was seen a few times. The chain links TRBV24-1 to TRBJ2-1, with 9 nucleotides matching TRBD1. The CDR3 is 16 amino acids. V trimming: 3 bases; J trimming: 8 bases; junction bases outside the gene matches: 10. Per the germline V gene, CDR1 is KGHDR and CDR2 is SFDVKD. In DNA form, the CDR3 reads TGTGCCACCAGTGATCCTTTGGACAGGGGTGGGTATGAGCAGTTCTTC. Its protein is CATSDPLDRGGYEQFF.

The rearrangement uses TRBV6-6 and TRBJ1-3; D unclear. There are 12 residues in the CDR3. The V and J ends lost 7 bases and 6 bases respectively, with 10 bases between them. The germline CDR1 and CDR2 sequences are MNHNY and SVGAGI (reference sequence). CDR3 sequence: CASNFGENTIYF. The CDR3 region has the DNA TGTGCCAGCAACTTCGGGGAAAACACCATATATTTT.

The V and J genes are TRBV18 and TRBJ1-1, with D possibly matching TRBD1 (6 bases). CDR1 is KGHSH, CDR2 LQKENI, per germline. CDR3 length: 15 residues. The germline V and J ends were trimmed by 0 bases and 4 bases, with 12 bases remaining between them. The CDR3 sequence: CASSPPAGVGTEAFF. Here the CDR3 DNA reads TGTGCCAGCTCACCACCTGCAGGGGTGGGCACTGAAGCTTTCTTT. Full variable domain (missing parts from reference TRBV18 and TRBJ1-1): NAGVMQNPRHLVRRRGQEARLRCSPMKGHSHVYWYRQLPEEGLKFMVYLQKENIIDESGMPKERFSAEFPKEGPSILRIQQVVRGDSAAYFCASSPPAGVGTEAFFGQGTRLTVV.

This sequence joins TRBV5-6 and TRBJ1-1; D may be TRBD1 (6 bases). With 3 bases removed from V and 9 bases from J, the gap between germline ends came to 12 bases. The germline gives CDR1 SGHDT, CDR2 YYEEEE. This CDR3 contains 12 residues. The CDR3 DNA reads as TGTGCCAGCAGCTACGGACAGATCCAAGCTTTCTTT. Protein: CASSYGQIQAFF.

This clone has only one observation. The gene calls are TRBV30 and TRBJ2-3, with a possible D match to TRBD1 (6 bases). Trimming took 1 base from V and 1 from J, leaving 12 bases between them. The CDR3 spans 15 residues. Germline values: CDR1 GTSNPN, CDR2 SVGIG (reference sequence). This CDR3 reads CAWSETGMGTDTQYF. The CDR3, as DNA: TGTGCCTGGAGTGAAACAGGGATGGGCACAGATACGCAGTATTTT.

This clone was seen a single time. The gene calls are TRBV5-1 and TRBJ2-1; D not certain. CDR1 is SGHRS and CDR2 is YFSETQ in the germline V gene. Trimming left V 4 bases short and J 0 bases short, with 11 bases between. CDR3 length equals 15 residues. This CDR3 is CASSPATSSYNEQFF. The DNA for the CDR3 is TGCGCCAGCAGCCCGGCAACAAGCTCCTACAATGAGCAGTTCTTC.

V and J are TRBV10-3 and TRBJ2-7; 9 nucleotides agree with TRBD1. This CDR3 has 13 residues. The germline CDR1 and CDR2 sequences are ENHRY and SYGVKD. The junction had 5 bases not matched to a gene; V was cut back by 7 bases and J by 4 bases. The CDR3 region is CAIKSGQGYEQYV. The CDR3 DNA sequence: TGTGCCATCAAATCTGGACAGGGGTACGAGCAGTACGTC.

The chain carries TRBV7-2 and TRBJ1-5; D call uncertain. The CDR3 extends over 15 amino acids. Per germline, CDR1 SGHTA and CDR2 FQGNSA. Deletions cut 2 bases from V and 2 bases from J, with 10 bases between. The CDR3 sequence is CASSLLSGGNQPQHF. The CDR3 nucleotides read TGTGCCAGCAGCTTACTTTCCGGGGGCAATCAGCCCCAGCATTTT.

V is TRBV10-1 and J is TRBJ2-2; TRBD1 aligns across 7 bases. J lost 4 bases, V lost 9 bases, and 8 bases had no gene match. The CDR3 extends over 14 amino acids. Germline V gives CDR1 WNHNN, CDR2 SYGVQD (reference sequence). CDR3 in DNA: TGCGCCAGTAGCGAACACAGGGGCACCGGGGAGCTGTTTTTT. It is translated as CASSEHRGTGELFF.

The V and J genes are TRBV18 and TRBJ2-3, with 7 bases fitting TRBD2. V lost 5 bases, J lost 2 bases, and 7 bases stayed unmatched. CDR3 length: 15 amino acids. CDR1 and CDR2 (germline): KGHSH, LQKENI. The CDR3 nucleotides are TGTGCCAGCTCATCCCAGCGGGACGCCACAGATACGCAGTATTTT. This gives the protein CASSSQRDATDTQYF.

The rearrangement links TRBV6-1 to TRBJ2-3; 10 nucleotides line up with TRBD2. Losses at the gene ends were 1 base for V and 1 base for J; bases not matched to a gene: 2. The CDR3 is 16 residues long. The germline gives CDR1 MNHNS, CDR2 SASEGT. CDR3 protein: CASSEDLAGGTDTQYF. CDR3 nucleotides: TGTGCCAGCAGTGAAGATCTAGCGGGGGGCACAGATACGCAGTATTTT.

This sequence joins TRBV30 and TRBJ1-5; no firm D call. The CDR3 is made up of 13 amino acids. Germline lookup yields CDR1 GTSNPN and CDR2 SVGIG (reference sequence). V was clipped by 5 bases and J by 4 bases, with 12 bases between them. The CDR3 here is CAWAADQNQPQHF. CDR3 DNA sequence: TGTGCCTGGGCCGCCGACCAGAATCAGCCCCAGCATTTT.

CDR3 DNA: TGTGCCAGCGGCTCGACAGGATTCGACGAGCAGTACTTC. It specifies CASGSTGFDEQYF. The genes are TRBV9 and TRBJ2-7; TRBD1 might be the D (6 bases). The germline gives CDR1 SGDLS, CDR2 YYNGEE. V lost 7 bases, J lost 5 bases, and 16 bases lay in between. The CDR3 loop spans 13 amino acids.

This chain uses TRBV15 with TRBJ1-1; D remains ambiguous. Trimming removed 3 bases at V and 1 base at J, with 12 bases between. CDR3 length: 15 amino acids. Germline values: CDR1 LNHNV, CDR2 YYDKDF (reference sequence). CDR3 bases: TGTGCCACCAGCAGGGGTTTGGCCGGGAACACTGAAGCTTTCTTT. Encoded protein: CATSRGLAGNTEAFF.

CDR3 coding DNA: TGTGCCACCAGTGGAGTCCAAGAGACCCAGTACTTC. This encodes CATSGVQETQYF. The V call is TRBV24-1, the J call TRBJ2-5; the D is unclear. V shed 5 bases and J shed 1 base, with 4 bases lying between them. CDR1 is KGHDR, CDR2 SFDVKD, per germline. The CDR3 extends over 12 amino acids.

This clone was picked up one time. This chain connects TRBV11-3 to TRBJ1-1; D is undetermined. Germline CDR1 and CDR2: SGHNT and YENEEA. V was clipped by 3 bases and J by 0 bases, with 8 bases between them. This CDR3 is 14 amino acids long. The CDR3: CASSLSTLNTEAFF. CDR3 nucleotide sequence: TGTGCCAGCAGCTTGAGTACTCTGAACACTGAAGCTTTCTTT.

The rearrangement joins TRBV27 to TRBJ1-3; D is undetermined. The length of the CDR3 is 14 residues. V lost 2 bases, J lost 4 bases, and 9 bases lay in between. CDR1 is MNHEY, CDR2 SMNVEV, per germline (reference sequence). The CDR3 DNA sequence: TGTGCCAGCAGTTTAGATGGGAACGGAAACACCATATATTTT. It translates to CASSLDGNGNTIYF.

The rearrangement joins TRBV6-2 or TRBV6-3 to TRBJ2-7; D uncertain. Germline V gives CDR1 MNHEY, CDR2 SVGEGT. This CDR3 is 12 amino acids long. Trimming stripped 6 bases from V and 6 bases from J, with 12 bases between. The CDR3 here is CASSPLSGEQYF. The CDR3, as DNA: TGTGCCAGCAGCCCGTTGTCCGGCGAGCAGTACTTC.

This sequence joins TRBV2 and TRBJ2-2; D may be TRBD1 (9 bases). The CDR3 is 18 residues long. V was trimmed by 7 bases and J by 0 bases, leaving 21 bases between them. Germline loops: CDR1 SNHLY, CDR2 FYNNEI. CDR3 loop: CASKRDRETSANTGELFF. CDR3 in DNA: TGTGCCAGCAAGAGGGACAGGGAGACTAGCGCGAACACCGGGGAGCTGTTTTTT.

This chain links TRBV6-2 or TRBV6-3 with TRBJ2-7; 13 bases fit TRBD2. The CDR3 runs to 18 residues. From germline, CDR1 is MNHEY and CDR2 SVGEGT. Germline trimming cut 3 bases from V and 2 bases from J; bases unmatched to any gene: 10. As DNA, the CDR3 is TGTGCCAGCAGTTATGGACTAGCGGGAGTCCTCCCAACCTACGAGCAGTACTTC. Protein: CASSYGLAGVLPTYEQYF.

V gene TRBV9 combines with J gene TRBJ1-1; D perhaps matches TRBD1 (5 bases). Trimming left V 6 bases short and J 8 bases short, with 14 bases between. Germline CDR1 SGDLS, CDR2 YYNGEE. This CDR3 has 12 residues. The CDR3 sequence: CASTGRGGEAFF. Here the CDR3 DNA reads TGTGCCAGCACGGGGCGTGGTGGGGAAGCTTTCTTT.

This chain joins TRBV2 and TRBJ1-4; D gene uncertain. The CDR3 length is 15 residues. CDR1 is SNHLY and CDR2 is FYNNEI in the germline V gene. Trimming stripped 7 bases from V and 0 bases from J, with 12 bases between. Here the CDR3 DNA reads TGTGCCAGCACCCCGCGGGCGGCAACTAATGAAAAACTGTTTTTT. Amino acid sequence: CASTPRAATNEKLFF.

The chain joins TRBV4-3 to TRBJ2-2; 12 nucleotides match TRBD2. V lost 0 bases, J lost 6 bases, and 2 bases stayed unmatched. The length of the CDR3 is 16 residues. CDR1 is LGHNA and CDR2 is YSLEER in the germline V gene. The CDR3 DNA is TGCGCCAGCAGCCAAGAGCCTAGCGGGGGGGCCGGGGAGCTGTTTTTT. Its translation: CASSQEPSGGAGELFF.

Only one count was recorded for this clone. This rearrangement joins TRBV5-8 to TRBJ2-1, with a possible D match to TRBD2 (6 bases). The V gene lost 1 base and the J gene lost 1 base, with 12 bases spanning the gap. From germline, CDR1 is SGHTS and CDR2 YDEGEE. This CDR3 comprises 16 residues. The chain's CDR3 is CASSLWLAPSYNEQFF. In nucleotides, the CDR3 is TGTGCCAGCAGCTTGTGGCTAGCGCCGTCCTACAATGAGCAGTTCTTC.

The chain has TRBV10-3 and TRBJ2-2, with D perhaps given as TRBD1 or TRBD2 (5 bases each). Germline V lookup: CDR1 ENHRY, CDR2 SYGVKD. Trimming removed 3 bases at V and 2 bases at J, with 10 bases between. The CDR3 extends over 15 amino acids. CDR3 residues: CAISDRDQNTGELFF. The CDR3 region has the DNA TGTGCCATCAGTGACCGGGACCAAAACACCGGGGAGCTGTTTTTT.

The chain has TRBV4-3 and TRBJ1-4, with 10 bases aligning to TRBD1. The V gene end was trimmed by 3 bases and the J gene end by 3 bases; junction bases not matched to a gene: 7. Germline V CDR1 and CDR2: LGHNA, YSLEER. The length of the CDR3 is 17 residues. The CDR3 nucleotides are TGCGCCAGCAGCCAGGGGACAGGGGTTCCCCCTAATGAAAAACTGTTTTTT. Its protein product is CASSQGTGVPPNEKLFF.

The chain is built from TRBV5-1 and TRBJ1-1; D remains ambiguous. This CDR3 contains 14 residues. Germline CDR1 SGHRS, CDR2 YFSETQ. V was pared by 1 base and J by 3 bases, with 10 bases between. Written as DNA, the CDR3 is TGCGCCAGCAGCTTGTCGGGATCGGACACTGAAGCTTTCTTT. It specifies CASSLSGSDTEAFF.

The chain employs TRBV11-2 and TRBJ1-5; no firm D call. V shed 7 bases and J shed 1 base, with 26 bases lying between them. Germline-derived CDR1 and CDR2 are SGHAT and FQNNGV. The CDR3 covers 19 residues. CDR3 coding DNA: TGTGCCAGCACCCTAGCTATCCACGAAGGGTCGGGGAGCAATCAGCCCCAGCATTTT. This translates into CASTLAIHEGSGSNQPQHF.

The genes are TRBV18 and TRBJ1-2, with 8 positions matching TRBD1. This CDR3 is 14 amino acids long. Germline trimming cut 4 bases from V and 6 bases from J; bases unmatched to any gene: 7. The V gene's germline CDR1 is KGHSH and CDR2 LQKENI. The CDR3: CASSQRQGADGYTF. The CDR3, as DNA: TGTGCCAGCTCACAGCGGCAGGGGGCGGATGGCTACACCTTC.

The chain joins TRBV10-2 to TRBJ1-1, with 9 bases matching TRBD1. Germline trimming cut 7 bases from V and 0 bases from J; bases unmatched to any gene: 3. The CDR3 length is 14 residues. Germline CDR1 WSHSY, CDR2 SAAADI. The DNA for the CDR3 is TGCGCCAGCACCCGACAGGGGGTGAACACTGAAGCTTTCTTT. Its protein is CASTRQGVNTEAFF.